Each of the 9 T cell receptor beta chains below was sequenced from the same sample in a study of T cell repertoires in cytomegalovirus infection. One entry per CDR3 protein results from TCRdb running MiXCR on the reads. This sample yields roughly 800,000 distinct CDR3 sequences, of which around 29% are seen a single time; about 12% belongs to the top ten. Their recognized antigens are unknown. The material sequenced was cultured CD8+ T cells from PBMCs, taken from culture after CMV antigen stimulation. These receptors were obtained from a human donor in good health (CMV status not recorded). Some clones in this sample may be carry-over from other donors' samples.

The chain recombines TRBV7-4 with TRBJ2-2; the match to TRBD1 covers 7 bases. This CDR3 has 17 residues. CDR1 and CDR2 (germline): SGHVT, SQSDAQ. V was clipped by 4 bases and J by 3 bases; unmatched bases: 11. CDR3: CASSSRDSEFDTGELFF. The CDR3 bases are TGTGCCAGCAGCTCCCGGGACAGTGAATTCGACACCGGGGAGCTGTTTTTT. Together with reference TRBV7-4 and TRBJ2-2, the CDR3 gives the full variable domain: GAGVSQSPRYKVAKRGRDVALRCDSISGHVTLYWYRQTLGQGSEVLTYSQSDAQRDKSGRPSGRFSAERPERSVSTLKIQRTEQGDSAVYLCASSSRDSEFDTGELFFGEGSRLTVL.

CDR3 sequence (DNA): TGTGCCAGCAGATCTAGGGACTCGAGATCTGGCTACACCTTC. Its protein is CASRSRDSRSGYTF. V is TRBV28 and J is TRBJ1-2, with D maybe TRBD1 (5 bases). V lost 6 bases and J lost 7, with 18 bases in between. The CDR3 totals 14 residues. CDR1 and CDR2 from the germline V gene are MDHEN and SYDVKM.

There are a few counts of this clonotype. The chain uses TRBV2 and TRBJ1-2; the D gene is possibly TRBD1 (5 bases). V gave up 7 bases and J gave up 4 bases, with 10 bases separating them. The CDR3 has 12 amino acids. Germline V gene lookup returns CDR1 SNHLY and CDR2 FYNNEI. The CDR3 loop is CASMTDAYGYTF. DNA for the CDR3: TGTGCCAGCATGACAGATGCCTATGGCTACACCTTC.

The rearrangement links TRBV27 to TRBJ2-1; 7 positions match TRBD1. Trimming cost V 3 bases and J 5 bases; bases outside gene matches: 4. The CDR3 consists of 14 residues. Germline values: CDR1 MNHEY, CDR2 SMNVEV (reference sequence). CDR3 in amino acids: CASSLWDRDNEQFF. CDR3 sequence (DNA): TGTGCCAGCAGTTTGTGGGACAGAGACAATGAGCAGTTCTTC.

This clonotype was seen only a few times. The gene calls are TRBV5-6 and TRBJ1-5, with 7 positions matching TRBD1. The J segment lost 9 bases and the V segment lost 4 bases, leaving 7 bases of the junction unmatched. Germline V gene lookup returns CDR1 SGHDT and CDR2 YYEEEE. The CDR3 runs to 13 residues. The CDR3 loop reads CASSQGGGTPQHF. The CDR3 nucleotides are TGTGCCAGCAGCCAGGGGGGCGGTACGCCCCAGCATTTT.

The rearrangement uses TRBV4-1 and TRBJ2-5; D is ambiguous. The CDR3 spans 15 residues. V dropped 3 bases and J dropped 2 bases, with 13 bases sitting between them. The germline CDR1 and CDR2 sequences are MGHRA and YSYEKL. CDR3 DNA sequence: TGCGCCAGCAGCCACCGGAAAGAAGGGCAAGAGACCCAGTACTTC. Protein sequence: CASSHRKEGQETQYF.

J is TRBJ1-1 and V is TRBV27, with D perhaps matching TRBD1 (5 bases). Per germline, CDR1 MNHEY and CDR2 SMNVEV (reference sequence). CDR3 length: 14 residues. V dropped 8 bases and J dropped 11 bases, with 24 bases sitting between them. In DNA, the CDR3 is TGTGCCAGCTGTCCCCGGGGCCGGGAGGAGCGGGCTTTCTTT. As protein: CASCPRGREERAFF.

This clonotype was found a few times. The chain recombines TRBV27 with TRBJ2-3; D might be TRBD2 (5 bases). The V gene lost 2 bases and the J gene lost 0 bases, with 9 bases spanning the gap. Germline V gives CDR1 MNHEY, CDR2 SMNVEV (reference sequence). The CDR3 is 15 residues long. CDR3 DNA sequence: TGTGCCAGCAGTTTAAGGCGGGCTAGCACAGATACGCAGTATTTT. This sequence encodes CASSLRRASTDTQYF.

This clonotype has at least ten counts. CDR3: CASSLYRGGNQPQHF. The CDR3 DNA sequence: TGTGCCAGCAGCCTCTACAGGGGTGGTAATCAGCCCCAGCATTTT. The chain is built from TRBV7-8 and TRBJ1-5; 7 nucleotides match TRBD1. Germline CDR1 and CDR2: SGHVS and FQNEAQ. The CDR3 extends over 15 amino acids. V trimming: 5 bases; J trimming: 4 bases; junction bases outside the gene matches: 8.